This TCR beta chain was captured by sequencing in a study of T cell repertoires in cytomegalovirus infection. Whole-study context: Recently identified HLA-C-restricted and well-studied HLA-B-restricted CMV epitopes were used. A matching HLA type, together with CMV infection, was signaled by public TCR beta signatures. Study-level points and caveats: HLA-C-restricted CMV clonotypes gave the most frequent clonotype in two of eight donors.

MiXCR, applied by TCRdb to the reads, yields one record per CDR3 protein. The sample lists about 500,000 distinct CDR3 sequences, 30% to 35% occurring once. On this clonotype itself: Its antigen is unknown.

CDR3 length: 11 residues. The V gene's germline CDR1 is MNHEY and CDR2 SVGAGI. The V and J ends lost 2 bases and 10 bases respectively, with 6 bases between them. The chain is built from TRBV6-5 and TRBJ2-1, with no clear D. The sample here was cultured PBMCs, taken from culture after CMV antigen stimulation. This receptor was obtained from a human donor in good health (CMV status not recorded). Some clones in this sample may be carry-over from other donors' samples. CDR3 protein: CASSYGPEQFF. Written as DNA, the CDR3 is TGTGCCAGCAGTTACGGGCCCGAGCAGTTCTTC.